This T cell receptor beta chain is from a study of PD-1 blockade in classical Hodgkin lymphoma. Trimming took off 5 bases at V and 8 bases at J, with 7 bases between the two ends. Germline CDR1 is MNHNS and CDR2 is SASEGT. This CDR3 comprises 11 residues. Sequenced by immunoSEQ multiplex PCR; TCRdb stores in-frame clones only, minus some. Of about 20,000 clones in the sample, around 80% were seen once. As for time point: cycle 4 day 1 (C4D1), after less than seven weeks of nivolumab. All trial patients relapsed after autologous stem cell transplantation. The TCR comes from a human donor with classical Hodgkin lymphoma. The sequencing used peripheral blood mononuclear cells (PBMCs), collected before the fourth cycle of nivolumab. The chain joins TRBV6-1 to TRBJ2-4; D gene ambiguous. The CDR3 protein is CASSQLDIQYF. The CDR3 bases are TGTGCCAGCAGTCAACTTGACATTCAGTACTTC.